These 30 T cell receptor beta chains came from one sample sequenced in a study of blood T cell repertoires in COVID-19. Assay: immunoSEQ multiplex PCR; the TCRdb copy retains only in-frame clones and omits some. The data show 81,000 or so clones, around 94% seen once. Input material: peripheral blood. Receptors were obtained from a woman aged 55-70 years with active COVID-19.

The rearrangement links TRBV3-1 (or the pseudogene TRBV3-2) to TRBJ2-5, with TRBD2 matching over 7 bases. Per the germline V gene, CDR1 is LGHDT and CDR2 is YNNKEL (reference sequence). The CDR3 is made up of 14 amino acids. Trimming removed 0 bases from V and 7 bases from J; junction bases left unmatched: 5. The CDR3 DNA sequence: TGTGCCAGCAGCCAAGAGGGAGGGGATGGGACCCAGTACTTC. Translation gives CASSQEGGDGTQYF.

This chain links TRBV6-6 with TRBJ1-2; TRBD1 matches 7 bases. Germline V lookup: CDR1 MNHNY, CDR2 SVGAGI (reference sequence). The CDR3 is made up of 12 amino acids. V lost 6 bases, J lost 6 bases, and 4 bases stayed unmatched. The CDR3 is CASRATGHGYTF. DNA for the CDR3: TGTGCCAGCAGGGCGACAGGGCATGGCTACACCTTC.

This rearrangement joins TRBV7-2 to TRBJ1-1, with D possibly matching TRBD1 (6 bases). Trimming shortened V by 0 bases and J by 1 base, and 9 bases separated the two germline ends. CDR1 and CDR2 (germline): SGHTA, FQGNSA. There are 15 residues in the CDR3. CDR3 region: CASSLARTENTEAFF. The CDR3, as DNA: TGTGCCAGCAGCTTAGCAAGGACAGAGAACACTGAAGCTTTCTTT.

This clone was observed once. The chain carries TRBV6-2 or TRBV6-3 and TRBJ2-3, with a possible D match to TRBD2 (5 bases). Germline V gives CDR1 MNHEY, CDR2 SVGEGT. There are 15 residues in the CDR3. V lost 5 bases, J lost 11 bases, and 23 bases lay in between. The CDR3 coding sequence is TGTGCCAGCAGTCACCCTACACCCCAGGCACGGGGGCAGTATTTT. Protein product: CASSHPTPQARGQYF.

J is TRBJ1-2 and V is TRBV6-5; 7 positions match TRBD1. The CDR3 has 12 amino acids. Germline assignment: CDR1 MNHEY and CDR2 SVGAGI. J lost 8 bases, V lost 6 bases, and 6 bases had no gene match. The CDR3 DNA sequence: TGTGCCAGCAGCTCAGGGGGACTCGGCTACACCTTC. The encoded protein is CASSSGGLGYTF.

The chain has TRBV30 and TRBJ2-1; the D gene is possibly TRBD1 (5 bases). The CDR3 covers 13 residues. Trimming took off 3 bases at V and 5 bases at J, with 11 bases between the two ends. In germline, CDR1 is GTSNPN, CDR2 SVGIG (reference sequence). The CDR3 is CAWSQGKDNEQFF. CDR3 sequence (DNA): TGTGCCTGGAGCCAGGGTAAAGACAATGAGCAGTTCTTC.

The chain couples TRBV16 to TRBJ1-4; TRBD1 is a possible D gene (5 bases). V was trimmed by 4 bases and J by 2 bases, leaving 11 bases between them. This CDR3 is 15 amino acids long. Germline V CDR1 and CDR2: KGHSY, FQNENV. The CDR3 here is CASSRDGATNEKLFF. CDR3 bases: TGTGCCAGCAGCCGCGATGGGGCTACTAATGAAAAACTGTTTTTT. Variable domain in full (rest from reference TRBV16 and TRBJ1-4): GEEVAQTPKHLVRGEGQKAKLYCAPIKGHSYVFWYQQVLKNEFKFLISFQNENVFDETGMPKERFSAKCLPNSPCSLEIQATKLEDSAVYFCASSRDGATNEKLFFGSGTQLSVL.

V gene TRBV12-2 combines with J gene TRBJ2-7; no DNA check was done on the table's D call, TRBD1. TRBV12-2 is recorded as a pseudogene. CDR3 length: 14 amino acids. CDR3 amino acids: CASRTDRQGGELNF. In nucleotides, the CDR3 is TGTGCAAGTCGCACCGACCGCCAGGGGGGAGAGCTGAACTTC.

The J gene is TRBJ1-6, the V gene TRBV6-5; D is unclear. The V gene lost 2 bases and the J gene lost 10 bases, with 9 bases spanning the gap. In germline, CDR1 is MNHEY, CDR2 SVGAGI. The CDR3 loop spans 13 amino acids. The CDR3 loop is CASSYEGKSPLHF. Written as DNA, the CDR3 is TGTGCCAGCAGTTACGAGGGAAAGTCACCCCTCCACTTT.

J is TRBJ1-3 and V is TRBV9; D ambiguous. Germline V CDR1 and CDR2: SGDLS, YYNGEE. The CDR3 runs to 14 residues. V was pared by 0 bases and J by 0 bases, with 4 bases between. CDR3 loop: CASSVGSSGNTIYF. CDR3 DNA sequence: TGTGCCAGCAGCGTAGGGAGCTCTGGAAACACCATATATTTT.

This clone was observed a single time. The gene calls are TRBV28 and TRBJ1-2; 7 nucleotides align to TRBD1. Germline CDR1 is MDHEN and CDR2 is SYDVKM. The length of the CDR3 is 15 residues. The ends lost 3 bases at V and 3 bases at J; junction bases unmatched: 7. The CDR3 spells CASSFLGRGDYGYTF. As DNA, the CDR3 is TGTGCCAGCAGTTTTTTGGGCAGGGGGGACTATGGCTACACCTTC.

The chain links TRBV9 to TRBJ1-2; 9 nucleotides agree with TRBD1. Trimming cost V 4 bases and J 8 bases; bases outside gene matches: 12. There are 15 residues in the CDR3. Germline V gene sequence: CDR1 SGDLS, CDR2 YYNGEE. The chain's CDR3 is CASSKGQGGGYGYTF. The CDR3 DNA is TGTGCCAGCAGCAAGGGACAGGGCGGGGGTTACGGCTACACCTTC.

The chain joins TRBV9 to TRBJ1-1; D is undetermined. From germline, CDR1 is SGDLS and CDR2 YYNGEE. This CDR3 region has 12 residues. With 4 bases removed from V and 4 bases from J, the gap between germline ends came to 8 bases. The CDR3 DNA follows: TGTGCCAGCAGCCCAGAGGGCACTGAAGCTTTCTTT. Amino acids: CASSPEGTEAFF. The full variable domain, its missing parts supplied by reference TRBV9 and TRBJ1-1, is DSGVTQTPKHLITATGQRVTLRCSPRSGDLSVYWYQQSLDQGLQFLIQYYNGEERAKGNILERFSAQQFPDLHSELNLSSLELGDSALYFCASSPEGTEAFFGQGTRLTVV.

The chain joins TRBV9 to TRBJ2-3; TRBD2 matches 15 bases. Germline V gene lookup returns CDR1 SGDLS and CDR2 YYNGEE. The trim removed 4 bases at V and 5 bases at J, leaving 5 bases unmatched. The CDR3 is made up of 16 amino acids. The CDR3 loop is CASSSGLAGGIDTQYF. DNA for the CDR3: TGTGCCAGCAGCTCTGGACTAGCGGGGGGGATAGATACGCAGTATTTT. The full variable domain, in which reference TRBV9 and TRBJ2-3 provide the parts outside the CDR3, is DSGVTQTPKHLITATGQRVTLRCSPRSGDLSVYWYQQSLDQGLQFLIQYYNGEERAKGNILERFSAQQFPDLHSELNLSSLELGDSALYFCASSSGLAGGIDTQYFGPGTRLTVL.

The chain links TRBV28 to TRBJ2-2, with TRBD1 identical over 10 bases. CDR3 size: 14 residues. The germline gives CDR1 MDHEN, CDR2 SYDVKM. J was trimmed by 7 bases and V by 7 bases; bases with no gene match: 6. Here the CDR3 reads CASIRDRGIGELFF. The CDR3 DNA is TGTGCCAGCATCAGGGACAGGGGAATCGGGGAGCTGTTTTTT.

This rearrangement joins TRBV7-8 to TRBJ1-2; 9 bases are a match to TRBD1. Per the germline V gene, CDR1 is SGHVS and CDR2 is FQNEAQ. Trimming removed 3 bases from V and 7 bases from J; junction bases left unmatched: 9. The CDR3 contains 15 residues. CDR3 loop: CASSLSGTGQLGYTF. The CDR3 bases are TGTGCCAGCAGCTTGTCCGGGACAGGGCAACTTGGCTACACCTTC.

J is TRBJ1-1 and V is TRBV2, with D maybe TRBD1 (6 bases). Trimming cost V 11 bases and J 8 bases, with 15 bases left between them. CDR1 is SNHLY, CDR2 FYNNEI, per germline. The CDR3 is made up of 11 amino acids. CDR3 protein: CAGSLDREAFF. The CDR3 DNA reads TGTGCCGGTAGTCTCGACAGGGAAGCTTTCTTT.

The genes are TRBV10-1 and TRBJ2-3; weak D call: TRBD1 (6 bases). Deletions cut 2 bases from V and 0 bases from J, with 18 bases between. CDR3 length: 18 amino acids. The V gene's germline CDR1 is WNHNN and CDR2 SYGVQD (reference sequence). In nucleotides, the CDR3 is TGCGCCAGCAGTGAGCCAATCGAGGACAGACCTAGCACAGATACGCAGTATTTT. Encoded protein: CASSEPIEDRPSTDTQYF.

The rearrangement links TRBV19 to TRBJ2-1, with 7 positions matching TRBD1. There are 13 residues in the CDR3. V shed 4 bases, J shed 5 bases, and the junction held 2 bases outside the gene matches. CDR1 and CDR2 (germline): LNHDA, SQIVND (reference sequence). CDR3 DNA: TGTGCCAGTAGTACGGGACAGAACAATGAGCAGTTCTTC. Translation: CASSTGQNNEQFF.

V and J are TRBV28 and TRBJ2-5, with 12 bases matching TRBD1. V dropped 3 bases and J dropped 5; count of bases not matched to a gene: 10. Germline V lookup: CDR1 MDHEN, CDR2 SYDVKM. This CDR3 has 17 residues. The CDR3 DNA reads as TGTGCCAGCAGTTTCCGGGGGACAGGGGGCGCTAGGGAGACCCAGTACTTC. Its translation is CASSFRGTGGARETQYF.

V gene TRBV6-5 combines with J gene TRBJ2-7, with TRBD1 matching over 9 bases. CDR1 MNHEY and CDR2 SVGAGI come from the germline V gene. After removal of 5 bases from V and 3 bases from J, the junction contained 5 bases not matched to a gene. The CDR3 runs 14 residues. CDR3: CASSTRTGVYEQYF. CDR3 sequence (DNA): TGTGCCAGCAGTACCAGGACAGGGGTCTACGAGCAGTACTTC.

DNA of the CDR3: TGTGCCAGCAGCTTAGACAGGGGAGCAAATTCACCCCTCCACTTT. Translating gives CASSLDRGANSPLHF. J is TRBJ1-6 and V is TRBV7-2; 7 bases line up with TRBD1. Germline V gives CDR1 SGHTA, CDR2 FQGNSA. The CDR3 extends over 15 amino acids. Trimming cost V 1 base and J 7 bases; bases outside gene matches: 4.

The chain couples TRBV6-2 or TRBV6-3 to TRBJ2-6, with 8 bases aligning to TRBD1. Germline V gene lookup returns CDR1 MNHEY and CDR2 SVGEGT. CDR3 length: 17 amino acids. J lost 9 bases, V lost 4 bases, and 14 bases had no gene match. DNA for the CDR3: TGTGCCAGCAGTTCCCCGACAGGGGTCGGGGGTGGCAACGTCCTGACTTTC. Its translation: CASSSPTGVGGGNVLTF.

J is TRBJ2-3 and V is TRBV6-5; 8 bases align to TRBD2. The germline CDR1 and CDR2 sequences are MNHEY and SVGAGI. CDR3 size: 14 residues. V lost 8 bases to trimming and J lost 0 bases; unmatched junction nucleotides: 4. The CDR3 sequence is CASSGGYSTDTQYF. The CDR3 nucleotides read TGTGCCAGCTCGGGGGGGTATAGCACAGATACGCAGTATTTT.

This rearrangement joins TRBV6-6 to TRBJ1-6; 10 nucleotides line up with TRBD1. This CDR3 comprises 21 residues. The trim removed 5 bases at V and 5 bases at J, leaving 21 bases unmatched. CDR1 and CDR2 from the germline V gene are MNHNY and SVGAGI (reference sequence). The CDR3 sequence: CASSQNPGTGAGKSDNSPLHF. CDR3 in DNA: TGTGCCAGCAGTCAGAATCCCGGGACAGGGGCGGGAAAAAGCGATAATTCACCCCTCCACTTT.

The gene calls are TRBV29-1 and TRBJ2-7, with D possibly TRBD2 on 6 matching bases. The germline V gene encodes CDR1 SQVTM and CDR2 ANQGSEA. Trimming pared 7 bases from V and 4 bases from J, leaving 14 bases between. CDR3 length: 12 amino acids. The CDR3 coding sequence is TGCAGCGCCGAAGGAGGAGGGTACGAGCAGTACTTC. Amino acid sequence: CSAEGGGYEQYF.

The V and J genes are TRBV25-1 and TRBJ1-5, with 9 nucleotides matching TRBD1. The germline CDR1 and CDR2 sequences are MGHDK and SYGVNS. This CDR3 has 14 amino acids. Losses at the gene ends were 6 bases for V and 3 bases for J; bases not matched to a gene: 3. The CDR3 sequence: CASRGQGDNQPQHF. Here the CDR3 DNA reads TGTGCCAGCAGGGGACAGGGCGACAATCAGCCCCAGCATTTT.

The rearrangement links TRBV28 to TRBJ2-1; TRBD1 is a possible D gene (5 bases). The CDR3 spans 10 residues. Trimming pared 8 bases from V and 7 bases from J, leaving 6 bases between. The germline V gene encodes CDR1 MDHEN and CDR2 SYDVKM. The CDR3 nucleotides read TGTGCCAGCCAGGGTAATGAGCAGTTCTTC. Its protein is CASQGNEQFF.

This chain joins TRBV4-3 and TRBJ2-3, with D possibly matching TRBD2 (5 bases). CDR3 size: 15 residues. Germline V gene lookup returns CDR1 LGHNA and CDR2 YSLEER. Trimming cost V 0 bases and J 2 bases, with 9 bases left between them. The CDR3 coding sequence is TGCGCCAGCAGCCAAGATAGCGACCACACAGATACGCAGTATTTT. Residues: CASSQDSDHTDTQYF.

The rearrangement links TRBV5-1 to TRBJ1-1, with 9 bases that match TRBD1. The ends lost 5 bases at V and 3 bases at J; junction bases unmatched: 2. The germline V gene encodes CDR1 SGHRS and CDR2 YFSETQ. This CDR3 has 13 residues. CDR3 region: CASRRDRDTEAFF. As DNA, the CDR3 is TGCGCCAGCAGAAGGGACAGGGACACTGAAGCTTTCTTT.